Below are 17 T cell receptor beta chains sequenced from a single sample in a study of shared clonotypes between healthy human individuals. Assay: immunoSEQ multiplex PCR; the TCRdb copy retains only in-frame clones and omits some. There are 850,000 to 1,200,000 clones in the sample; about three quarters occur only once, and less than 1.5% lies in the top ten. The source material was memory CD4+ T cells sorted from blood. Specified subset: CD45RA-negative fraction. All receptors come from a man aged 18 to 29 in good health.

The chain uses TRBV4-2 and TRBJ2-1, with 10 bases aligning to TRBD2. Germline V gene data show CDR1 as LGHNA and CDR2 as YNFKEQ. J lost 4 bases, V lost 0 bases, and 3 bases had no gene match. The CDR3 covers 16 residues. The CDR3 loop reads CASSQESSGGYNEQFF. CDR3 nucleotides: TGTGCCAGCAGCCAAGAAAGTAGCGGGGGGTACAATGAGCAGTTCTTC.

This chain joins TRBV7-2 and TRBJ2-7, with TRBD2 identical over 8 bases. This CDR3 has 16 amino acids. Trimming cost V 0 bases and J 2 bases; bases outside gene matches: 6. Germline lookup yields CDR1 SGHTA and CDR2 FQGNSA. CDR3 sequence (DNA): TGTGCCAGCAGCTTAGCGGGCGCGGGGGGACCCTACGAGCAGTACTTC. Protein sequence: CASSLAGAGGPYEQYF.

The genes are TRBV7-2 and TRBJ1-4; D may be TRBD1 (5 bases). Trimming took off 5 bases at V and 2 bases at J, with 12 bases between the two ends. Per the germline V gene, CDR1 is SGHTA and CDR2 is FQGNSA. There are 15 residues in the CDR3. The CDR3 bases are TGTGCCAGCAGCAAGTCAGGGTTGACTAATGAAAAACTGTTTTTT. Its protein is CASSKSGLTNEKLFF.

V and J are TRBV5-8 and TRBJ2-4, with 10 bases identical to TRBD2. V lost 3 bases and J lost 4; bases outside the gene matches: 7. The germline CDR1 and CDR2 sequences are SGHTS and YDEGEE. There are 16 residues in the CDR3. The CDR3 here is CASSSRLAGLKNIQYF. The CDR3 bases are TGTGCCAGCAGCTCTAGACTAGCGGGCCTTAAAAACATTCAGTACTTC. The entire variable domain, with the rest obtained from reference TRBV5-8 and TRBJ2-4, is as follows: EAGVTQSPTHLIKTRGQQATLRCSPISGHTSVYWYQQALGLGLQFLLWYDEGEERNRGNFPPRFSGRQFPNYSSELNVNALELEDSALYLCASSSRLAGLKNIQYFGAGTRLSVL.

The chain uses TRBV6-1 and TRBJ1-5; TRBD1 matches 9 bases. This CDR3 has 14 residues. CDR1 and CDR2 from the germline V gene are MNHNS and SASEGT. V trimming: 8 bases; J trimming: 4 bases; junction bases outside the gene matches: 6. The CDR3 loop is CASGTGSSNQPQHF. In DNA, the CDR3 is TGTGCCAGCGGGACAGGGAGCAGTAATCAGCCCCAGCATTTT.

The chain links TRBV2 to TRBJ2-5, with 9 nucleotides matching TRBD2. Germline CDR1 is SNHLY and CDR2 is FYNNEI. V shed 6 bases and J 4 bases; nucleotides not matched to a gene: 9. The CDR3 totals 15 residues. CDR3 sequence: CASRTAGGGRETQYF. For the CDR3, the DNA is TGTGCCAGCAGGACTGCGGGAGGGGGGAGAGAGACCCAGTACTTC.

With respect to this clone: The sample holds other DNA sequences that translate to the same CDR3. The chain carries TRBV9 and TRBJ1-1; perhaps TRBD1 as D (5 bases). This CDR3 is 14 amino acids long. The germline gives CDR1 SGDLS, CDR2 YYNGEE. V gave up 5 bases and J gave up 0 bases, with 11 bases separating them. CDR3 coding DNA: TGTGCCAGCAGTGTAACAGGAATGAACACTGAAGCTTTCTTT. Translation: CASSVTGMNTEAFF.

The chain carries TRBV5-1 and TRBJ2-7, with D possibly matching TRBD2 (6 bases). V was cut by 4 bases and J by 3 bases, with 11 bases left in between. Germline CDR1 SGHRS, CDR2 YFSETQ. CDR3 length: 13 residues. CDR3 bases: TGCGCCAGCAGCCAAGGGACTCTCTACGAGCAGTACTTC. As protein: CASSQGTLYEQYF.

The rearrangement links TRBV5-6 to TRBJ1-1; D is perhaps TRBD1 (6 bases). Germline-derived CDR1 and CDR2 are SGHDT and YYEEEE. Trimming removed 4 bases from V and 5 bases from J, with 18 bases in between. There are 15 residues in the CDR3. Here the CDR3 DNA reads TGTGCCAGCAGCCTCCGGGACAAGGGTTGGACTGAAGCTTTCTTT. As protein: CASSLRDKGWTEAFF.

The J gene is TRBJ2-5, the V gene TRBV5-1; 12 bases line up with TRBD2. CDR3 length: 16 residues. Looked up from germline, CDR1 is SGHRS and CDR2 is YFSETQ. V shed 4 bases and J 2 bases; nucleotides not matched to a gene: 6. For the CDR3, the DNA is TGCGCCAGCAGCGTAGGACTAGCGGGGTTACAAGAGACCCAGTACTTC. It encodes CASSVGLAGLQETQYF. Together with reference TRBV5-1 and TRBJ2-5, the CDR3 gives the full variable domain: KAGVTQTPRYLIKTRGQQVTLSCSPISGHRSVSWYQQTPGQGLQFLFEYFSETQRNKGNFPGRFSGRQFSNSRSEMNVSTLELGDSALYLCASSVGLAGLQETQYFGPGTRLLVL.

In this sample, this clone turned up once. The J gene is TRBJ2-7, the V gene TRBV4-3; 7 bases line up with TRBD1. J lost 6 bases, V lost 4 bases, and 9 bases had no gene match. CDR3 size: 14 residues. Germline-derived CDR1 and CDR2 are LGHNA and YSLEER. Here the CDR3 reads CASSRHGQASEQYF. DNA of the CDR3: TGCGCCAGCAGCCGCCACGGACAGGCGAGCGAGCAGTACTTC.

In its sample, this clone was seen once. V and J are TRBV27 and TRBJ1-6; D possibly corresponds to TRBD1 (6 bases). There are 13 residues in the CDR3. From germline, CDR1 is MNHEY and CDR2 SMNVEV (reference sequence). V lost 5 bases and J lost 6, with 8 bases in between. CDR3 protein: CASSPQGNSPLHF. The CDR3, as DNA: TGTGCCAGCAGTCCACAGGGTAATTCACCCCTCCACTTT.

This chain joins TRBV5-1 and TRBJ1-6, with TRBD1 identical over 7 bases. The germline V gene has CDR1 SGHRS and CDR2 YFSETQ. V lost 4 bases and J lost 7; bases outside the gene matches: 8. There are 15 residues in the CDR3. DNA for the CDR3: TGCGCCAGCAGCCGCGACAGGGCGGGGAATTCACCCCTCCACTTT. Translation gives CASSRDRAGNSPLHF.

About this clone: Distinct nucleotide sequences in the sample also encode this CDR3. V and J are TRBV7-9 and TRBJ2-3; D tentatively fits TRBD1 or TRBD2 (5 bases each). In germline, CDR1 is SEHNR, CDR2 FQNEAQ (reference sequence). The CDR3 sequence is 15 residues long. Trimming cost V 5 bases and J 1 base, with 13 bases left between them. The CDR3 is CASSLRDARTDTQYF. CDR3 coding DNA: TGTGCCAGCAGCCTACGGGACGCGCGCACAGATACGCAGTATTTT.

The CDR3 loop reads CASSLRGLLTYEQYF. Here the CDR3 DNA reads TGCGCCAGCAGCCTGAGGGGACTACTAACCTACGAGCAGTACTTC. The J gene is TRBJ2-7, the V gene TRBV4-3; 7 positions agree with TRBD2. The CDR3 extends over 15 amino acids. Germline lookup yields CDR1 LGHNA and CDR2 YSLEER. J gave up 2 bases and V 4 bases, and 8 bases lay outside the gene matches.

This sequence joins TRBV19 and TRBJ1-5, with D maybe TRBD1 (6 bases). Germline V gene sequence: CDR1 LNHDA, CDR2 SQIVND (reference sequence). Trimming left V 6 bases short and J 1 base short, with 16 bases between. The CDR3 sequence is 16 residues long. The CDR3 spells CASSRTGADSNQPQHF. As DNA, the CDR3 is TGTGCCAGTAGCAGGACGGGGGCCGACAGCAATCAGCCCCAGCATTTT.

The chain carries TRBV10-3 and TRBJ2-7, with 7 bases identical to TRBD1. CDR1 and CDR2 from the germline V gene are ENHRY and SYGVKD. The CDR3 runs to 12 residues. V shed 10 bases and J 3 bases; nucleotides not matched to a gene: 6. The CDR3 DNA follows: TGTGCCACCTGGGACAGCGACTACGAGCAGTACTTC. It encodes CATWDSDYEQYF.